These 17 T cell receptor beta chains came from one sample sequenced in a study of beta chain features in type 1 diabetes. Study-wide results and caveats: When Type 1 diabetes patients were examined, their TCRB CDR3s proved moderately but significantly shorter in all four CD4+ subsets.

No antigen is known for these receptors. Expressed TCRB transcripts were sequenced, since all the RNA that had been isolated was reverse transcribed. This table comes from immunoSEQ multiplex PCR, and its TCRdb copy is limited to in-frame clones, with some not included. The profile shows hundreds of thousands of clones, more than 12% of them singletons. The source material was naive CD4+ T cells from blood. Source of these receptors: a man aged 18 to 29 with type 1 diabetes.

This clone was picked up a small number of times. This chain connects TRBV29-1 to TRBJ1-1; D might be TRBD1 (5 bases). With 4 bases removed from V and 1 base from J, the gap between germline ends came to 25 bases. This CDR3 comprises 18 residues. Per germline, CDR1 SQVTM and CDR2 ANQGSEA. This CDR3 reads CSVAKGPNNGGRNTEAFF. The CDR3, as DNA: TGCAGCGTTGCCAAGGGCCCCAACAACGGGGGACGGAACACTGAAGCTTTCTTT.

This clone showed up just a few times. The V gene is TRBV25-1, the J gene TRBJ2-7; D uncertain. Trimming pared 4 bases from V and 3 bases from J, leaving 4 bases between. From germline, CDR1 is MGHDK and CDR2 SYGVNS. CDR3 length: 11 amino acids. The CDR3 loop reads CASSAFYEQYF. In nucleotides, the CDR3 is TGTGCCAGCAGTGCCTTCTACGAGCAGTACTTC.

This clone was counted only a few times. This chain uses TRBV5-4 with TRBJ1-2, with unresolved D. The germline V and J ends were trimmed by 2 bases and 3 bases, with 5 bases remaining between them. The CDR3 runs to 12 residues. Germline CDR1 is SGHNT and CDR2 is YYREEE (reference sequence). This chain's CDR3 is CASSFRDYGYTF. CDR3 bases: TGTGCCAGCAGCTTCCGAGACTATGGCTACACCTTC. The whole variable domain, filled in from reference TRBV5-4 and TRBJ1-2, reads ETGVTQSPTHLIKTRGQQVTLRCSSQSGHNTVSWYQQALGQGPQFIFQYYREEENGRGNFPPRFSGLQFPNYSSELNVNALELDDSALYLCASSFRDYGYTFGSGTRLTVV.

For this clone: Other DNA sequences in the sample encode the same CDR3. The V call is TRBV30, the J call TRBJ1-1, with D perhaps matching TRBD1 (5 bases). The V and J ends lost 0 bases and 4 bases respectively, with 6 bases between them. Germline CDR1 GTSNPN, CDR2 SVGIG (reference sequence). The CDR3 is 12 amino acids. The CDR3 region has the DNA TGTGCCTGGAGTGTGAGGGGCACTGAAGCTTTCTTT. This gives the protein CAWSVRGTEAFF.

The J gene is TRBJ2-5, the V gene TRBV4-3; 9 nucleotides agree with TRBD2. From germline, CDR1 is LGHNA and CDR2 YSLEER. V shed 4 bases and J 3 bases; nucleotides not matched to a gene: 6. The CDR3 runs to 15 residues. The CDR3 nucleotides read TGCGCCAGCAGCCTGACTAGCGGTGATAAAGAGACCCAGTACTTC. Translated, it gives CASSLTSGDKETQYF.

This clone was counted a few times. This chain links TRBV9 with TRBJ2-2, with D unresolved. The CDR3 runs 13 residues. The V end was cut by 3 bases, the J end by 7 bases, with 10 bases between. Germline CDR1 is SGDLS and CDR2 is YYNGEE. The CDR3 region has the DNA TGTGCCAGCAGCGCCACGCGCGGCGGGGAGCTGTTTTTT. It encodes CASSATRGGELFF.

The CDR3 reads CASSQAGGLRYGYTF. CDR3 DNA sequence: TGTGCCAGCAGCCAGGCCGGGGGGCTGCGCTATGGCTACACCTTC. This sequence joins TRBV14 and TRBJ1-2; tentative D call: TRBD1 (6 bases). The CDR3 covers 15 residues. Looked up from germline, CDR1 is SGHDN and CDR2 is FVKESK. Trimming took 3 bases from V and 4 from J, leaving 15 bases between them.

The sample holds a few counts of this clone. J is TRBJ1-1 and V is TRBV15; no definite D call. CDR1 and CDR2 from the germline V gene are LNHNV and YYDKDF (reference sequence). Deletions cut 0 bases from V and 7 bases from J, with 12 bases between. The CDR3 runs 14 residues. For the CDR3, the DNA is TGTGCCACCAGCAGAGATCTAAGAGGAGGTGAAGCTTTCTTT. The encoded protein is CATSRDLRGGEAFF.

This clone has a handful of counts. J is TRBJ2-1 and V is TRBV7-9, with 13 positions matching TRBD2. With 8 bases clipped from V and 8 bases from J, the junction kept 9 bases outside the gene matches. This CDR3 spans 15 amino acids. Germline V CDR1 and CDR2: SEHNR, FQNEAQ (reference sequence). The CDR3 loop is CASSSETSGRYEQFF. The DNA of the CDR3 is TGTGCCAGCTCGAGCGAGACTAGCGGGAGGTATGAGCAGTTCTTC.

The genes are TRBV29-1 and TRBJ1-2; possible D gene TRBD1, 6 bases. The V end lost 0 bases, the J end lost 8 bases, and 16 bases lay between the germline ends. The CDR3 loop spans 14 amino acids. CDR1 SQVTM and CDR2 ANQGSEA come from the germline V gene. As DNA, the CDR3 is TGCAGCGTTGAAGAGACCTTTACAGGGACCGGCTACACCTTC. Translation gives CSVEETFTGTGYTF.

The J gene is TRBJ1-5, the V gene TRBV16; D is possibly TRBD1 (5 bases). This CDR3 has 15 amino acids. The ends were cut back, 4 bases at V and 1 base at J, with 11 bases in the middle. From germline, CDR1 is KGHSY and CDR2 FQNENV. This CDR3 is CASSPLGGSNQPQHF. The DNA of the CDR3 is TGTGCCAGCAGCCCCTTGGGGGGGAGCAATCAGCCCCAGCATTTT.

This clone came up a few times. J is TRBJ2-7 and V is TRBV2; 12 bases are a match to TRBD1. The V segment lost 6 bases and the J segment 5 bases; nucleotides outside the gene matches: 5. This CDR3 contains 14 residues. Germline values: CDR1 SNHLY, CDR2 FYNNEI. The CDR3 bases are TGTGCCAGCAGGAGCGGGACAGGGGGCAACGAGCAGTACTTC. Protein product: CASRSGTGGNEQYF.

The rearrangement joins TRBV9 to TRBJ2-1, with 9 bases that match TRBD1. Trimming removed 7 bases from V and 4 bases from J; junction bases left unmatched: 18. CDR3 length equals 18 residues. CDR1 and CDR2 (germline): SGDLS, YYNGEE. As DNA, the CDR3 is TGTGCCAGCGGTAGGCACCCCAAGACAGGGGGAAGTTACAATGAGCAGTTCTTC. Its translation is CASGRHPKTGGSYNEQFF.

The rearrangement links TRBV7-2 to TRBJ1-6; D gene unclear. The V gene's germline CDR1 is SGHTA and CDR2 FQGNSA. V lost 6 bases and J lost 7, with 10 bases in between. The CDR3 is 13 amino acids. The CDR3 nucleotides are TGTGCCAGCAGACAAGACCGGAATTCACCCCTCCACTTT. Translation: CASRQDRNSPLHF.

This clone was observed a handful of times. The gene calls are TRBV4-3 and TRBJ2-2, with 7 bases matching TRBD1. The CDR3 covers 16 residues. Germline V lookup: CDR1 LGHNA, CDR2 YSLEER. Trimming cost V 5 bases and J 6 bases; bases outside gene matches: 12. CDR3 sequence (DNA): TGCGCCAGCAGCTTATTGACAGGGACGGCATCCGGGGAGCTGTTTTTT. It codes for CASSLLTGTASGELFF.

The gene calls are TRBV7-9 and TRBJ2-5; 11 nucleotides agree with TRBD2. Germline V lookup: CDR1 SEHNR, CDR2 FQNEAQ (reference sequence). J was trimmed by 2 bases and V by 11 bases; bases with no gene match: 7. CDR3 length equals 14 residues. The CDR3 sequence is CADVGTSGQETQYF. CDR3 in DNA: TGTGCCGACGTCGGGACTAGCGGACAAGAGACCCAGTACTTC.

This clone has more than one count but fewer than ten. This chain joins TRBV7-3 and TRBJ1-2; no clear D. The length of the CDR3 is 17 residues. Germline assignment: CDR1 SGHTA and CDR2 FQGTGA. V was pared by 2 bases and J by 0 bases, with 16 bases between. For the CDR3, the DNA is TGTGCCAGCAGCTTAGGGAGCCCTACAGCGACTAACTATGGCTACACCTTC. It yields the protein CASSLGSPTATNYGYTF.